The 5 T cell receptor beta chains below come from one sample, sequenced in a study of a mutant IDH1 vaccine in newly diagnosed glioma. Their antigens remain unidentified. As for time point: week 11, during vaccination. The vaccine gave 300 ug of a 20-mer mutant IDH1 peptide subcutaneously per dose. Sequencing was performed with immunoSEQ multiplex PCR; in TCRdb, only in-frame clones are kept and a portion is missing. The data contain tens of thousands of clones, roughly 80% of them singletons. The source material was PBMCs, sampled from a glioma patient whose treatment included an IDH1 peptide vaccine. Receptor source: a man between 50 and 59 years old with glioma.

The V call is TRBV19, the J call TRBJ1-5; 7 bases are a match to TRBD1. Unmatched junction bases numbered 8, after V lost 3 bases and J lost 9 bases. This CDR3 comprises 14 residues. CDR1 and CDR2 (germline): LNHDA, SQIVND (reference sequence). For the CDR3, the DNA is TGTGCCAGTAGTATCACAGGGGTGTCGTGGCCCCAGCATTTT. Its protein product is CASSITGVSWPQHF.

CDR3: CASSLVRGNTIYF. CDR3 sequence (DNA): TGTGCCAGCAGCTTGGTAAGGGGAAACACCATATATTTT. The genes are TRBV13 and TRBJ1-3, with no clear D. Germline CDR1 PRHDT, CDR2 FYEKMQ (reference sequence). This CDR3 has 13 residues. V shed 3 bases and J shed 4 bases, with 7 bases lying between them.

The rearrangement joins TRBV27 to TRBJ2-7; D might be TRBD1 (5 bases). Trimming cost V 3 bases and J 9 bases, with 18 bases left between them. Germline lookup yields CDR1 MNHEY and CDR2 SMNVEV (reference sequence). The length of the CDR3 is 14 residues. This chain's CDR3 is CASSFLQGSGAQYF. The CDR3 bases are TGTGCCAGCAGTTTCCTCCAGGGTTCGGGCGCGCAGTACTTC.

This clone was observed a single time. The chain couples TRBV7-2 to TRBJ2-2; the D gene is possibly TRBD2 (6 bases). Germline CDR1 reads SGHTA; CDR2 reads FQGNSA. Trimming left V 4 bases short and J 8 bases short, with 20 bases between. CDR3 length: 16 amino acids. Written as DNA, the CDR3 is TGTGCCAGCAGCTCACCTGGACGGGGGACTTGGGGGGAGCTGTTTTTT. It is translated as CASSSPGRGTWGELFF.

The rearrangement uses TRBV11-2 and TRBJ2-2; unclear D gene. Germline assignment: CDR1 SGHAT and CDR2 FQNNGV. This CDR3 comprises 15 residues. V lost 2 bases and J lost 9, with 16 bases in between. DNA of the CDR3: TGTGCCAGCAGCTTACCGGGTACTGTAGGAAGGGAGCTGTTTTTT. Translating it yields CASSLPGTVGRELFF.